The source of this T cell receptor beta chain is a study of T cell clones after liver transplantation. Study conclusions and caveats: Rather than being deleted, graft donor-reactive T cells may have moved into the graft.

Repertoires were generated with immunoSEQ multiplex PCR, while TCRdb's copy carries only in-frame clones and drops some. The table includes 40,000 to 55,000 clones, 70% to 75% detected once. CD3+CD4+ and CD3+CD8+ cells were FACS-sorted from thawed unstimulated PBMCs. CDR1 and CDR2 (germline): MNHNS, SASEGT. The CDR3 loop spans 15 amino acids. J gave up 1 base and V 7 bases, and 8 bases lay outside the gene matches. About this clone: The antigen is undetermined.

Sequencing was performed on CD4+ T cells from blood, taken around 54 months after liver transplant. V is TRBV6-1 and J is TRBJ2-7, with 9 nucleotides matching TRBD1. The receptor comes from a human patient who received a liver transplant. Some T cells may originate from the graft donor. DNA for the CDR3: TGTGCCAGCACTAAGGACAGGGGATCGTCCTACGAGCAGTACTTC. It is translated as CASTKDRGSSYEQYF.